This TCR beta chain stems from a study of T cell changes during pregnancy in multiple sclerosis. Method: immunoSEQ multiplex PCR; TCRdb's copy keeps in-frame clones and lacks some. Of about 71,000 clones in the sample, 90% to 95% were seen once. The origin of this receptor is a female donor with multiple sclerosis, enrolled in a pregnancy study. Sequencing was performed on peripheral blood, taken in the third trimester of pregnancy.

The CDR3 nucleotides are TGTGCCAGCAGCGTGTATAGTAACCAAGAGACCCAGTACTTC. Its translation is CASSVYSNQETQYF. The chain recombines TRBV9 with TRBJ2-5; D gene uncertain. V was trimmed by 2 bases and J by 0 bases, leaving 8 bases between them. Germline loops: CDR1 SGDLS, CDR2 YYNGEE. The CDR3 extends over 14 amino acids.